This T cell receptor (beta chain) is drawn from a study of shared T cell receptors in the human thymus. The assay was immunoSEQ multiplex PCR, and TCRdb's table has in-frame clones only and misses some. This table has hundreds of thousands of clones, approximately 95% appearing once. The CDR3 covers 9 residues. V was shortened by 6 bases and J by 3 bases, with 1 base between the two germline ends. Germline V gene data show CDR1 as DFQATT and CDR2 as SNEGSKA (reference sequence). Note on this clone: The sample carries other DNA sequences with the same CDR3.

This TCR derives from a human donor. This chain links TRBV20-1 with TRBJ2-3; D call uncertain. What was sequenced was thymocytes. CDR3 sequence: CSATDTQYF. DNA of the CDR3: TGCAGTGCGACAGATACGCAGTATTTT.